These 23 T cell receptor beta chains were all obtained from the same sample, sequenced in a study of Ad26.COV2.S vaccination and SARS-CoV-2 variants (dated by TCRdb to the early 2020s). Explained via the paper, the treatment or condition label denotes: over 15 received Ad26.COV2.S at low or high dose, single or two shots; 5 received placebo; per-sample allocation not given. Repertoires of vaccine and placebo recipients were sequenced from samples collected on day 63 after the first injection. Library preparation employed the immunoSEQ multiplex PCR assay. The clones in this table, taken by TCRdb from immuneACCESS, are in-frame only. Not every clone is retained; where verified, under half of the shortfall comes from an unresolved V gene, and the cause of the rest is unknown. This sample gives 500,000 or so clones in total; 70% to 90% of them show up just once. The ten largest clones take up around 13% of the sample.

The sequences come from peripheral blood, collected in a trial of Ad26.COV2.S vaccine versus placebo. The receptor set was obtained from a person between 18 and 60 years old who received the Ad26.COV2.S COVID-19 vaccine or a placebo.

The rearrangement joins TRBV5-1 to TRBJ2-2; D is undetermined. The germline V gene encodes CDR1 SGHRS and CDR2 YFSETQ. The CDR3 consists of 13 residues. The ends were cut back, 6 bases at V and 6 bases at J, with 12 bases in the middle. CDR3 protein: CASTNAGPGELFF. The CDR3 bases are TGCGCCAGCACTAACGCCGGTCCCGGGGAGCTGTTTTTT.

V and J are TRBV29-1 and TRBJ1-6; D is undetermined. With 3 bases removed from V and 7 bases from J, the gap between germline ends came to 16 bases. This CDR3 region has 15 residues. Germline lookup yields CDR1 SQVTM and CDR2 ANQGSEA. The DNA for the CDR3 is TGCAGCGTTGAGGCGGGGAACGGGCAGAATTCACCCCTCCACTTT. The encoded protein is CSVEAGNGQNSPLHF.

In this sample, this clone turned up a few times. V is TRBV19 and J is TRBJ1-4; the match to TRBD1 covers 8 bases. Germline values: CDR1 LNHDA, CDR2 SQIVND (reference sequence). The CDR3 runs 14 residues. The V gene end was trimmed by 3 bases and the J gene end by 8 bases; junction bases not matched to a gene: 5. CDR3 sequence: CASSIGQGGEKLFF. CDR3 nucleotide sequence: TGTGCCAGTAGTATCGGACAGGGAGGAGAAAAACTGTTTTTT.

This sequence joins TRBV4-2 and TRBJ1-4; weak D call: TRBD1 (6 bases). The germline V and J ends were trimmed by 1 base and 7 bases, with 10 bases remaining between them. The CDR3 runs 14 residues. Germline CDR1 and CDR2: LGHNA and YNFKEQ. The CDR3 sequence is CASSQGTAPEKLFF. The CDR3 DNA is TGTGCCAGCAGCCAAGGGACAGCGCCTGAAAAACTGTTTTTT.

V is TRBV29-1 and J is TRBJ2-1, with 7 bases that match TRBD2. The germline CDR1 and CDR2 sequences are SQVTM and ANQGSEA. CDR3 length: 14 residues. With 3 bases clipped from V and 2 bases from J, the junction kept 4 bases outside the gene matches. This CDR3 is CSVDWEGTYNEQFF. The CDR3 DNA reads as TGCAGCGTTGACTGGGAGGGAACCTACAATGAGCAGTTCTTC.

The rearrangement joins TRBV15 to TRBJ2-7; the match to TRBD2 covers 12 bases. CDR1 is LNHNV, CDR2 YYDKDF, per germline (reference sequence). This CDR3 is 15 amino acids long. The J segment lost 9 bases and the V segment lost 5 bases, leaving 11 bases of the junction unmatched. This chain's CDR3 is CATSAGLAGLLVQYF. In DNA, the CDR3 is TGTGCCACCAGCGCCGGACTAGCGGGATTGCTCGTGCAGTACTTC.

This chain links TRBV9 with TRBJ2-1; possible D gene TRBD2, 6 bases. Germline V gene data show CDR1 as SGDLS and CDR2 as YYNGEE. There are 13 residues in the CDR3. V lost 4 bases and J 11 bases, leaving 16 bases between the germline ends. CDR3 DNA: TGTGCCAGCAGCCCAAGGTCCGGGGGTCAGCAGTTCTTC. Amino acids: CASSPRSGGQQFF.

V and J are TRBV7-3 and TRBJ1-2; D ambiguous. The V gene's germline CDR1 is SGHTA and CDR2 FQGTGA. The CDR3 runs 16 residues. The V end lost 4 bases, the J end lost 7 bases, and 22 bases lay between the germline ends. The CDR3 DNA reads as TGTGCCAGCAGCTCCCTAAAGGTAGCCCGGATTGGTGGCTACACCTTC. Its protein is CASSSLKVARIGGYTF.

This chain links TRBV28 with TRBJ2-7, with D perhaps being TRBD1 or TRBD2 (6 bases each). Per the germline V gene, CDR1 is MDHEN and CDR2 is SYDVKM. There are 15 residues in the CDR3. Trimming removed 2 bases at V and 4 bases at J, with 15 bases between. The CDR3: CASSLPGVGAYEQYF. In DNA form, the CDR3 reads TGTGCCAGCAGTTTACCGGGGGTGGGGGCATACGAGCAGTACTTC. Filled out from reference TRBV28 and TRBJ2-7, the complete variable domain reads DVKVTQSSRYLVKRTGEKVFLECVQDMDHENMFWYRQDPGLGLRLIYFSYDVKMKEKGDIPEGYSVSREKKERFSLILESASTNQTSMYLCASSLPGVGAYEQYFGPGTRLTVT.

This chain links TRBV3-1 (or the pseudogene TRBV3-2) with TRBJ2-1; no clear D gene. Germline V gives CDR1 LGHDT, CDR2 YNNKEL (reference sequence). The CDR3 loop spans 13 amino acids. V lost 1 base to trimming and J lost 9 bases, with 10 bases between them. This chain's CDR3 is CASSQVAGTEQFF. The CDR3 coding sequence is TGTGCCAGCAGCCAAGTGGCTGGTACTGAGCAGTTCTTC.

CDR3 loop: CASSFRGRTEQYF. The CDR3 coding sequence is TGTGCCAGCAGCTTTCGGGGGAGGACCGAGCAGTACTTC. V gene TRBV11-1 combines with J gene TRBJ2-7, with D perhaps matching TRBD2 (6 bases). Germline V CDR1 and CDR2: SGHAT, FQDESV (reference sequence). The CDR3 is 13 amino acids. Trimming took off 3 bases at V and 6 bases at J, with 12 bases between the two ends.

The gene calls are TRBV7-8 and TRBJ2-7, with D possibly TRBD2 on 6 matching bases. Germline CDR1 and CDR2: SGHVS and FQNEAQ. The CDR3 spans 13 residues. Trimming took off 3 bases at V and 4 bases at J, with 10 bases between the two ends. The CDR3 here is CASSFLGGYEQYF. The CDR3, as DNA: TGTGCCAGCAGCTTTCTAGGAGGGTACGAGCAGTACTTC. Using reference TRBV7-8 and TRBJ2-7 for the parts outside the CDR3, the full variable domain is GAGVSQSPRYKVAKRGQDVALRCDPISGHVSLFWYQQALGQGPEFLTYFQNEAQLDKSGLPSDRFFAERPEGSVSTLKIQRTQQEDSAVYLCASSFLGGYEQYFGPGTRLTVT.

V gene TRBV11-2 combines with J gene TRBJ2-7; 14 nucleotides align to TRBD2. The J segment lost 3 bases and the V segment lost 5 bases, leaving 9 bases of the junction unmatched. CDR1 SGHAT and CDR2 FQNNGV come from the germline V gene. The CDR3 extends over 17 amino acids. CDR3 sequence reads: CASSISGTSGSFYEQYF. In nucleotides, the CDR3 is TGTGCCAGCAGCATAAGCGGGACTAGCGGGAGCTTCTACGAGCAGTACTTC.

The rearrangement links TRBV13 to TRBJ2-7; 10 bases map to TRBD2. From germline, CDR1 is PRHDT and CDR2 FYEKMQ (reference sequence). This CDR3 contains 15 residues. Trimming took 5 bases from V and 6 from J; bases not matched to a gene: 10. CDR3 protein: CASSIRAGGPFEQYF. The CDR3 region has the DNA TGTGCCAGCAGCATCCGAGCGGGAGGGCCTTTCGAGCAGTACTTC.

V and J are TRBV7-2 and TRBJ2-3; D is possibly TRBD1 (5 bases). The V and J ends lost 5 bases and 6 bases respectively, with 18 bases between them. There are 15 residues in the CDR3. Germline V CDR1 and CDR2: SGHTA, FQGNSA. The CDR3 spells CASSPRASNGDTQYF. The CDR3 DNA reads TGTGCCAGCAGCCCCAGGGCGTCTAACGGGGATACGCAGTATTTT. The whole variable domain, remainder taken from reference TRBV7-2 and TRBJ2-3, is GAGVSQSPSNKVTEKGKDVELRCDPISGHTALYWYRQSLGQGLEFLIYFQGNSAPDKSGLPSDRFSAERTGGSVSTLTIQRTQQEDSAVYLCASSPRASNGDTQYFGPGTRLTVL.

The chain carries TRBV28 and TRBJ2-1; 7 nucleotides agree with TRBD2. The germline CDR1 and CDR2 sequences are MDHEN and SYDVKM. Trimming removed 2 bases from V and 5 bases from J; junction bases left unmatched: 9. The CDR3 is made up of 16 amino acids. As DNA, the CDR3 is TGTGCCAGCAGTTTACATGTGGGAGGGCTTGACAATGAGCAGTTCTTC. It is translated as CASSLHVGGLDNEQFF.

V is TRBV23-1 and J is TRBJ2-1, with 10 bases identical to TRBD1. TRBV23-1 is noted as an ORF with a role that remains uncertain. The ends lost 4 bases at V and 0 bases at J; junction bases unmatched: 0. The CDR3 spans 15 residues. In DNA, the CDR3 is TGCGCCAGCAGTCGGGACAGGGGCTCCTACAATGAGCAGTTCTTC. Translated: CASSRDRGSYNEQFF.

The gene calls are TRBV4-1 and TRBJ2-2; no clear D. This CDR3 comprises 17 residues. Trimming shortened V by 0 bases and J by 0 bases, and 11 bases separated the two germline ends. Germline assignment: CDR1 MGHRA and CDR2 YSYEKL. As DNA, the CDR3 is TGCGCCAGCAGCCAAGAAGTCTACCGAGCGAACACCGGGGAGCTGTTTTTT. This translates into CASSQEVYRANTGELFF.

This clone has just one count. CDR3 DNA: TGTGCCATCAGTGGGGGCGTAGGAAGAAGTACTGAAGCTTTCTTT. Protein product: CAISGGVGRSTEAFF. V usage is TRBV10-3 and J usage is TRBJ1-1; a weak D match, TRBD1 (5 bases). The germline V gene encodes CDR1 ENHRY and CDR2 SYGVKD. The CDR3 covers 15 residues. Trimming took 4 bases from V and 5 from J, leaving 17 bases between them.

The V call is TRBV6-2 or TRBV6-3, the J call TRBJ2-2, with D unresolved. CDR1 and CDR2 (germline): MNHEY, SVGEGT. The length of the CDR3 is 12 residues. V was clipped by 6 bases and J by 6 bases, with 8 bases between them. CDR3: CASSILPGELFF. CDR3 sequence (DNA): TGTGCCAGCAGCATCCTCCCCGGGGAGCTGTTTTTT.

The J gene is TRBJ2-1, the V gene TRBV9; 7 nucleotides match TRBD2. This CDR3 is built from 13 residues. V lost 4 bases to trimming and J lost 4 bases; unmatched junction nucleotides: 2. In germline, CDR1 is SGDLS, CDR2 YYNGEE. The CDR3 protein is CASSPREYNEQFF. In DNA form, the CDR3 reads TGTGCCAGCAGCCCGCGGGAGTACAATGAGCAGTTCTTC. The full variable domain, rest sourced from reference TRBV9 and TRBJ2-1, is DSGVTQTPKHLITATGQRVTLRCSPRSGDLSVYWYQQSLDQGLQFLIQYYNGEERAKGNILERFSAQQFPDLHSELNLSSLELGDSALYFCASSPREYNEQFFGPGTRLTVL.

The J gene is TRBJ2-3, the V gene TRBV6-5, with D uncertain. Trimming pared 7 bases from V and 2 bases from J, leaving 7 bases between. The CDR3 totals 12 residues. Germline CDR1 is MNHEY and CDR2 is SVGAGI. The CDR3 sequence: CASTYYTDTQYF. The CDR3 DNA reads as TGTGCCAGCACCTATTACACAGATACGCAGTATTTT.

This chain connects TRBV6-5 to TRBJ2-2; D call uncertain. CDR3 length: 14 residues. The V end was cut by 6 bases, the J end by 0 bases, with 8 bases between. Germline CDR1 and CDR2: MNHEY and SVGAGI. CDR3 DNA sequence: TGTGCCAGCAGCCTAGGAACGAACACCGGGGAGCTGTTTTTT. Translated: CASSLGTNTGELFF.